This T cell receptor beta chain emerged from a study of cytomegalovirus exposure and HLA in healthy donors (dated by TCRdb to the late 2010s). Study-level background: An earlier analysis of approximately 550 of the donors reported 250 to 300 Gb of sequence data and around 110 million unique TCR beta sequences from about 180 million T cells. The study used immunosequencing to profile the T cell repertoires of several hundred subjects and linked those repertoires to cytomegalovirus serostatus. To study patterns of TCR occurrence, a later analysis re-analyzed previously published TCR beta repertoires from 666 donors and added high-resolution HLA genotyping. Roughly 300 gigabases of sequencing data and 80 million or so unique TCR sequences were included in an early release covering several hundred HLA-typed donors. Both class I and class II loci were covered by HLA typing, at four-digit resolution. Alongside the repertoire data, information on donor age, sex, ethnicity and CMV serostatus was compiled. Roughly 5 DR-DQ haplotypes were handled as single units for association and clustering, since linkage in the cohort was strong. Typing coverage varied by locus: roughly 629-640 donors for A, B, C, DRB1 and DQB1; approximately 520 for DQA1; 600 to 610 for DPA1; around 490 for DPB1. The later analysis used no new phenotypic data to find candidate immune exposures, relying instead on TCR beta sequences and their occurrence across donors. Of the approximately 400 genotyped donors, approximately 82% fell in the genetic ancestry cluster associated with self-reported Caucasian donors. All discovery cohort repertoires had been generated using a single sequencing platform. A later genetic analysis used genome-wide SNP genotypes for about 65% of the 666 donors, treating that subset as a discovery cohort. The study was designed to test whether signatures of past pathogen exposure could be identified by cataloging public T cell receptors. An earlier analysis of about 620 of the donors applied high-throughput TCR beta sequencing to assess whether each TCR beta V gene segment acted as functional or pseudogenic. The study combined high-throughput TCR immunosequencing, statistical association of individual TCRs with disease status, and machine learning to predict cytomegalovirus infection status. Besides the first cohort of about 730 subjects, a separate validation cohort made up of 120 or so different subjects was used. Across approximately 420 genotyped donors of the cohort, an average of about 250,000 unique TCR beta nucleotide sequences per donor were sequenced, and around 20% of those sequences were non-productive.

The cohort consisted of some 730 healthy bone marrow donors. Cohort members were all nominally healthy when sampled, although unrecorded immune exposures were likely present. The donor was CMV seropositive and belonged to the group of more than 250 seropositive cohort members. A peripheral blood sample was collected from each donor, and TCR beta sequencing was performed on peripheral blood mononuclear cells. Genomic DNA extraction from the blood cell samples was performed with the Qiagen DNeasy Blood Extraction Kit. Of note for this clone: Its recognized antigen is unknown. Per-nucleotide qualities are absent, and no much larger clonotype sits a single base away.

CDR3 length: 19 amino acids, cysteine to phenylalanine. Just CDR3 DNA is preserved here, 57 bases in frame from base 1. Compared with germline, V lacks 2 bases and J lacks 3 bases; bases without a gene match: 15. CDR1 and CDR2 are drawn from the germline V gene: MGHRA, YSYEKL. Overall results and qualifications from the work: Correlated functional status among segregating V segments might reflect linkage disequilibrium, but an unknown experimental factor could not be ruled out. In a later analysis, TCR association rates were found to vary across HLA loci, with the most associated TCRs seen for DRB1 alleles and the fewest for HLA-C alleles. A group of highly shared sequence variants was considered likely to be a technical artifact of the sequencing pipeline. In vitro tests confirmed that three of the cytomegalovirus-associated TCR beta chains recognize cytomegalovirus antigens. In an earlier analysis of around 600 of the donors, most TCR beta V segments appeared in productive rearrangements about 87% or about 30% of the time, broadly matching IMGT annotations. Across donors, most TCR sequences were observed very rarely, whereas some public TCRs were present in many individuals. Compared with equally common non-associated chains, HLA-associated TCR beta chains in a later analysis were more clonally expanded and had lower generation probabilities. CMV serostatus was the only immune exposure information available for the cohort. Some IMGT-functional V segments, including TRBV6-2 and TRBV6-3, could not be distinguished by the 87-base-pair reads and were therefore excluded. In a later analysis, most CMV-associated TCR beta chains were found to appear HLA-restricted, with HLA associations seemingly driven largely by CMV exposure. Roughly uniform sequencing depth across donors was assumed in presence/absence analyses, although this assumption may not hold. The cohort was sequenced for TCR beta chains only, and without alpha or paired-chain data the features that could be detected were limited. When HLA alleles, especially DR and DQ, strongly co-occurred, attributing TCR associations to individual alleles was difficult. The authors suggested that the approach could potentially be generalized to other disease states and immunological phenotypes. The classifier was reported to diagnose cytomegalovirus status with high specificity and sensitivity in both the original and validation cohorts. An association between a missense DCLRE1C variant and V-gene and J-gene trimming of TCR beta chains was found in a later genetic analysis and replicated in an independent cohort. A later analysis reported that several top co-occurrence clusters appeared linked to parvovirus B19, influenza, CMV and Epstein-Barr virus. A further reported finding was that TCR beta sequences accurately predicted the HLA-A and HLA-B alleles for most subjects in the first cohort. Because HLA typing was missing for some donors at each locus, association tests included only the typed subset. At a false discovery rate of 0.05, a later analysis linked under 20,000 TCR beta sequences to specific HLA alleles. According to a later genetic analysis, donors in an Asian-associated ancestry cluster had fewer N-insertions in productive TCRs than the approximately 700-donor mean. A total of 164 TCR beta chains were listed by the study as associated with cytomegalovirus. The earlier analysis of some 560 of the donors excluded approximately 17 rarely observed V segments, including chromosome 9 orphons, because counts were too low.

Library prep was done by the immunoSEQ multiplex PCR assay. For the multiplex PCR, a mixture combining 60 forward primers for TCR Vbeta segments and 13 reverse primers for TCR Jbeta segments was used. A multiplex PCR assay on genomic DNA amplified the CDR3 region of rearranged TCR beta genes. Amplified TCR beta libraries were sequenced as 87-base-pair reads on the Illumina HiSeq System. Under the source paper's analysis protocol: In a later analysis, 77 million or so unique TCR beta chains were counted across the roughly 670 repertoires, and some 10 million of these chains were shared by at least two donors. Raw reads were error-corrected and collapsed into unique sequences with a nearest-neighbor algorithm that merged closely related sequences to remove PCR and sequencing errors. To assign V, D and J gene segments, CDR3 sequences were aligned to IMGT reference sequences. For a sequence to be retained, a match of at least six nucleotides to both a V gene segment and a J gene segment was required. A rearrangement was called productive if the CDR3 had no stop codons and remained in frame with V and J, and every other rearrangement was called non-productive. Following IMGT convention, CDR3 was defined as the stretch from the second conserved V-encoded cysteine up to the conserved J-encoded phenylalanine. In an earlier analysis of 587 of the donors, sequences lacking an unambiguous match to a single V gene segment were excluded. An earlier analysis of 500 to 600 of the donors classified V segments as functional when productive rearrangements were above 56.7% and as segregating when the standard deviation between donors was above 5%. A statistical classification framework was built to diagnose cytomegalovirus status from the catalog of TCR beta chain sequences. In a later analysis, V and J genes were assigned by comparing TCR nucleotide sequences against IMGT/GENE-DB human TR gene sequences. In a later analysis, CDR3 sequences and most-parsimonious VDJ recombination scenarios were assigned using the TCRdist pipeline. A later analysis defined each TCR beta chain by its CDR3 amino acid sequence plus V-gene family, and excluded reads lacking a unique V-gene family. To address suspected cross-contamination and a sequencing artifact, a later analysis removed roughly 580 highly shared, low-generation-probability nucleotide sequences. A later analysis calculated a clonal expansion index for each public chain from normalized within-repertoire ranks of inferred template counts. Generation probabilities in a later analysis came from a VDJ recombination model fitted to out-of-frame rearrangements, and those results were checked against IGoR. Hypergeometric tests were used in a later analysis to score TCR-TCR, TCR-HLA and TCR-CMV co-occurrence, with a repertoire-size bias correction applied to the TCR pairs. A later analysis estimated false discovery rates by permuting HLA or CMV assignments 20 times. In a later analysis, co-occurring TCRs were grouped using DBSCAN, and TCRdist sequence similarity was added for clustering within HLA-allele-positive subsets. Co-occurrence clustering excluded repertoires with fewer than 30,000 or more than 120,000 public chains, plus five with anomalous nucleotide sharing. Imported from immuneACCESS, the table was reduced by TCRdb to in-frame sequences with V and J called. These copies leave out some clones; in studies compared against another copy, an unresolved V gene accounts for under half, and the cause of the remainder is not known. V and J calls and clone size are those listed in that table; D and trimming were worked out from the DNA. The sample table shows 110,000 to 150,000 clones, and 75% to 80% are seen once. 2.4% of the sample lies in the top ten.

This chain joins TRBV4-1 to TRBJ2-1; the junction holds 8 bases that match TRBD1. The specimen was PBMCs. This TCR was recovered from a woman aged 18 to 35 in good health and CMV-seropositive. The DNA reads as follows: TGCGCCAGCAGCCAAAGGGATCCGAAGGCAGGGGGCGTCTACAATGAGCAGTTCTTC. It codes for CASSQRDPKAGGVYNEQFF.